This T cell receptor (beta chain) was recovered during a study of T cell responses to AZD1222 COVID-19 vaccine. The method was immunoSEQ multiplex PCR; TCRdb's version includes in-frame clones alone and lacks a portion of them. The sample lists about 140,000 clones, roughly 88% occurring once. CDR3 length: 17 residues. J was trimmed by 6 bases and V by 0 bases; bases with no gene match: 5. CDR1 is LGHDT and CDR2 is YNNKEL in the germline V gene (reference sequence). The chain couples TRBV3-1 (or the pseudogene TRBV3-2) to TRBJ2-1, with 13 bases identical to TRBD2. Specimen: peripheral blood, collected 28 days after the second AZD1222 dose. This TCR derives from an adult who received the AZD1222 COVID-19 vaccine. The CDR3 sequence: CASSQDRGLAGPNEQFF. CDR3 bases: TGTGCCAGCAGCCAAGATCGGGGACTAGCGGGGCCCAATGAGCAGTTCTTC.